Following are 5 T cell receptor beta chains from one sample sequenced in a study of T cell responses to AZD1222 COVID-19 vaccine. The repertoire was sequenced with immunoSEQ multiplex PCR; TCRdb's copy has only in-frame clones and lacks some. The data hold about 110,000 clones, with 87% observed a single time. The source was peripheral blood, collected on day 0 of AZD1222 vaccination. These receptors all come from an adult in good health.

The gene calls are TRBV12-3 or TRBV12-4 and TRBJ2-5; D unclear. The CDR3 totals 13 residues. V dropped 3 bases and J dropped 4 bases, with 9 bases sitting between them. CDR3 in DNA: TGTGCCAGCAGTTTTAACAGCCGAGAGACCCAGTACTTC. Amino acids: CASSFNSRETQYF.

The chain employs TRBV6-6 and TRBJ2-3; D not resolved. The CDR3 spans 14 residues. Germline V gene sequence: CDR1 MNHNY, CDR2 SVGAGI (reference sequence). Trimming left V 8 bases short and J 0 bases short, with 12 bases between. The CDR3 DNA follows: TGTGCCAGCCGGAAGGGAAGTAGCACAGATACGCAGTATTTT. Its protein is CASRKGSSTDTQYF.

The sample holds one count of this clone. The chain carries TRBV3-1 (or the pseudogene TRBV3-2) and TRBJ1-4; D possibly corresponds to TRBD1 (6 bases). Germline lookup yields CDR1 LGHDT and CDR2 YNNKEL (reference sequence). The V end lost 2 bases, the J end lost 4 bases, and 14 bases lay between the germline ends. The CDR3 is 16 amino acids. Here the CDR3 reads CASSQTGQYFNEKLFF. CDR3 DNA: TGTGCCAGCAGCCAAACAGGACAGTACTTTAATGAAAAACTGTTTTTT.

This chain links TRBV11-2 with TRBJ1-1; D unresolved. The CDR3 loop spans 16 amino acids. V was cut by 0 bases and J by 0 bases, with 11 bases left in between. The germline gives CDR1 SGHAT, CDR2 FQNNGV. The DNA for the CDR3 is TGTGCCAGCAGCTTAGATAAGAGGAGATTGAACACTGAAGCTTTCTTT. Its protein product is CASSLDKRRLNTEAFF.

The V and J genes are TRBV15 and TRBJ2-7; D gene ambiguous. Germline-derived CDR1 and CDR2 are LNHNV and YYDKDF (reference sequence). This CDR3 has 14 residues. Between the trimmed V and J ends, which lost 3 bases and 1 base, there was a span of 10 bases. CDR3 sequence reads: CATSSSDGSYEQYF. CDR3 bases: TGTGCCACCAGCAGTTCGGACGGTTCCTACGAGCAGTACTTC.